The 4 T cell receptor beta chains listed next were all sequenced from one sample in a study of T cell repertoires in cytomegalovirus infection. Each CDR3 protein gets one entry after TCRdb re-called the reads with MiXCR. Among roughly 920,000 distinct CDR3 sequences, 31% were seen once, and the ten largest hold 11% to 15%. These receptors' targets are unknown. The sample in question was cultured CD8+ T cells from PBMCs, obtained from culture after CMV antigen stimulation. The receptors here all came from a human donor in good health (CMV status not recorded). Some clones in this sample may be carry-over from other donors' samples.

In this sample, this clonotype turned up many times. V is TRBV7-9 and J is TRBJ1-2; TRBD1 matches 9 bases. The CDR3 length is 14 residues. From germline, CDR1 is SEHNR and CDR2 FQNEAQ (reference sequence). The trim removed 3 bases at V and 4 bases at J, leaving 3 bases unmatched. The CDR3 protein is CASSLGQGGYGYTF. CDR3 DNA sequence: TGTGCCAGCAGCTTGGGACAGGGCGGCTATGGCTACACCTTC.

A note on this clonotype: It may be a read error: a sequence one base away is much more abundant. The chain employs TRBV5-1 and TRBJ2-3, with D possibly called TRBD1 or TRBD2 (5 bases each). V lost 4 bases, J lost 0 bases, and 12 bases lay in between. This CDR3 comprises 15 residues. Germline CDR1 reads SGHRS; CDR2 reads YFSETQ. This CDR3 is CASSTLGRSTDTQYF. The CDR3 bases are TGCGCCAGCAGCACTCTGGGACGGAGCACAGATACGCAGTATTTT.

The chain combines TRBV27 with TRBJ2-7, with a weak D call TRBD1 (6 bases). This CDR3 spans 16 amino acids. CDR1 is MNHEY, CDR2 SMNVEV, per germline (reference sequence). V lost 6 bases, J lost 1 base, and 19 bases lay in between. The CDR3 DNA reads TGTGCCAGCAGCTCACTATTCGGGGACACATCCTACGAGCAGTACTTC. It translates to CASSSLFGDTSYEQYF.

Of note for this clonotype: Compared with germline, one end of the junction differs, possibly owing to a read error. The CDR3, as DNA: TGTGCCAGCAGCTTAGGGGACAGGCGACCCCCCAATGAGCAGTCCTTC. Amino acid sequence: CASSLGDRRPPNEQSF. This chain connects TRBV7-9 to TRBJ2-1; TRBD1 matches 8 bases. This CDR3 has 16 amino acids. Germline CDR1 reads SEHNR; CDR2 reads FQNEAQ (reference sequence).